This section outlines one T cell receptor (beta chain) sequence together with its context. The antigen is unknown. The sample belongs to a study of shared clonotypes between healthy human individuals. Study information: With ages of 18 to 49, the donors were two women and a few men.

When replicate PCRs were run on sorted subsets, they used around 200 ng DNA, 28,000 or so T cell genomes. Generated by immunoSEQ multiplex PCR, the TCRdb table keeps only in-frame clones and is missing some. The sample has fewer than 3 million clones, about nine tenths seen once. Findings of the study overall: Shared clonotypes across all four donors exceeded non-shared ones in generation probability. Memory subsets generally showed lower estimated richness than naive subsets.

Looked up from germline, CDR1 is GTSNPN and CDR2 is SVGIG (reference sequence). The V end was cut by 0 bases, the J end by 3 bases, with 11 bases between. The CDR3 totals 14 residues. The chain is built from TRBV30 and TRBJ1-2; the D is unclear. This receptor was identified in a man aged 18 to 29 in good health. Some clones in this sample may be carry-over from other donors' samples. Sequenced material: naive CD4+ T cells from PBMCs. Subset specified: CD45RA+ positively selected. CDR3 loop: CAWSVMSSYYGYTF. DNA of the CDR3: TGTGCCTGGAGTGTAATGTCCAGCTACTATGGCTACACCTTC.